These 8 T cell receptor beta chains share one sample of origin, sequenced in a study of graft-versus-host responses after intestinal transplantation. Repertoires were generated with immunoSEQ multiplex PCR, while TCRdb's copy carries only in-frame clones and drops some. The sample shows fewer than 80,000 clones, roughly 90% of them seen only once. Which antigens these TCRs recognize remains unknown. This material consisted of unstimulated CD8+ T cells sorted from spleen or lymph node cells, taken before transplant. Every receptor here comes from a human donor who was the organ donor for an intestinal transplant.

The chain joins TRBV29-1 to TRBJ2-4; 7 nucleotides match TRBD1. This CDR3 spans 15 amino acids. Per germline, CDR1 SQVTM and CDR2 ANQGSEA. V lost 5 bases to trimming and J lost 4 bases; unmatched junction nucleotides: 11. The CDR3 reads CSVYRRTGLKNIQYF. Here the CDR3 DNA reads TGCAGCGTTTATAGGCGGACAGGCCTAAAAAACATTCAGTACTTC.

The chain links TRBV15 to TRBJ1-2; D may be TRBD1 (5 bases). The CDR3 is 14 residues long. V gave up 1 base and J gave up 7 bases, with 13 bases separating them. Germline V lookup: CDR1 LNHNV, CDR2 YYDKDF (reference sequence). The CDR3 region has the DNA TGTGCCACCAGCAGAGTTGCCGGGGGAGGTGGCTACACCTTC. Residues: CATSRVAGGGGYTF.

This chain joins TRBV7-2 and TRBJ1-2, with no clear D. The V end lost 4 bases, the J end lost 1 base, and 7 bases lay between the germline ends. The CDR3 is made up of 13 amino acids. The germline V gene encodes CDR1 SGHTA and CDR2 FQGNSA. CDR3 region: CASSSTVNYGYTF. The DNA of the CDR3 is TGTGCCAGCAGCTCAACAGTTAACTATGGCTACACCTTC.

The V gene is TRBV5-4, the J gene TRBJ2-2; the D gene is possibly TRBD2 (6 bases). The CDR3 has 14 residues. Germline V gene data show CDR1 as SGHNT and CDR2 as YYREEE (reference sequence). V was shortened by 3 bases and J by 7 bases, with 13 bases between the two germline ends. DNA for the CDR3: TGTGCCAGCAGCTCACAGGTCGGGGGCGGGGAGCTGTTTTTT. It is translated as CASSSQVGGGELFF.

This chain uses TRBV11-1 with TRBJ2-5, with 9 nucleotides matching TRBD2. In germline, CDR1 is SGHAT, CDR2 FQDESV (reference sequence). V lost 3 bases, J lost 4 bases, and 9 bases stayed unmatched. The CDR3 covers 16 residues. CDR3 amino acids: CASSFLAGGVAETQYF. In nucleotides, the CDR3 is TGTGCCAGCAGCTTCTTGGCGGGAGGGGTAGCAGAGACCCAGTACTTC.

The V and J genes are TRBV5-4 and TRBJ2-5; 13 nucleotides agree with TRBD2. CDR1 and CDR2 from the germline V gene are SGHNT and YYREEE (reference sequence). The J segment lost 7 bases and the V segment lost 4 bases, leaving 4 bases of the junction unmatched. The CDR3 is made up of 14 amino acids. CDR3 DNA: TGTGCCAGCAGCCCGGGACTAGCGGGAACGACCCAGTACTTC. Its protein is CASSPGLAGTTQYF.

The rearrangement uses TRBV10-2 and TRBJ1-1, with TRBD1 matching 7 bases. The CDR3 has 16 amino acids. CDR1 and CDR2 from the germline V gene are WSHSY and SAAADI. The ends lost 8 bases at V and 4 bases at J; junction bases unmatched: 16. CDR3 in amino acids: CASDYRGAEEGTEAFF. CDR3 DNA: TGCGCCAGCGATTACAGGGGCGCCGAGGAAGGCACTGAAGCTTTCTTT.

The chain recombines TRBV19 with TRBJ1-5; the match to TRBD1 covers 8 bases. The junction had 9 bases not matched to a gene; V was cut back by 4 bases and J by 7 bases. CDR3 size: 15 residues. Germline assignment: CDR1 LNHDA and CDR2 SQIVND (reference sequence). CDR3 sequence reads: CASSTEGQELQPQHF. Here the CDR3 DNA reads TGTGCCAGTAGTACCGAGGGACAGGAATTACAGCCCCAGCATTTT.